These 8 T cell receptor gamma chains were all obtained from the same sample, sequenced in a study of gamma delta lymphoproliferative disorders and STAT genes. The receptor sequences were amplified from genomic DNA of peripheral blood mononuclear cells. TCRdb re-processed the multiplex PCR reads via CATT. In the table there are roughly 1,700 gamma-chain clones, about a fifth of which are singletons. The sample was blood. The source of these receptors is a human donor in good health.

This clone appeared a few times. Given a far larger clone just one base away, this is likely a sequencing read error. In the same sample, other DNA sequences code for this CDR3. The chain uses TRGV10 and TRGJP1. No J gene is reported in TCRdb; it was inferred here by comparing the DNA with germline. TRGV10 is designated an ORF whose function remains uncertain. This CDR3 region has 15 residues. V lost 8 bases, J lost 8 bases, and 15 bases stayed unmatched. The CDR3 bases are TGTGCTGCGTGGGATCGGCGATGCACCGGTTGGTTCAAGATATTT. Its translation is CAAWDRRCTGWFKIF.

This clone is categorized as large (0.1 to 1%). The V and J genes are TRGV4 and TRGJ1 or TRGJ2. TCRdb is silent on the J gene; assignment here came from matching the DNA to germline. CDR3 length equals 13 residues. CDR1 EGSTGY and CDR2 YDSYTSSV come from the germline V gene. J lost 6 bases, V lost 0 bases, and 5 bases had no gene match. CDR3 amino acids: CATWDGPCYKKLF. In nucleotides, the CDR3 is TGTGCCACCTGGGATGGGCCTTGTTATAAGAAACTCTTT.

This clone qualifies as large. The chain employs TRGV4 and TRGJ1 or TRGJ2. TCRdb records no J gene; here it was assigned by comparing the DNA to germline. The CDR3 spans 13 residues. CDR1 and CDR2 from the germline V gene are EGSTGY and YDSYTSSV. Germline trimming cut 0 bases from V and 11 bases from J; bases unmatched to any gene: 10. The CDR3 spells CATWDGRQKEKLF. The CDR3 region has the DNA TGTGCCACCTGGGATGGGCGACAGAAGGAGAAACTCTTT.

The V gene call reads TRGV10; no J gene was called. TRGV10 is assigned to the ORF class and has an uncertain function. CDR3 length equals 9 residues. The CDR3 sequence is CAALGNRLF. CDR3 coding DNA: TGTGCTGCGTTAGGTAATAGACTCTTT.

This clone is termed medium-sized (0.01 to 0.1%). The rearrangement joins TRGV9 to TRGJ1 or TRGJ2. In the absence of a J gene in TCRdb, the DNA was matched to germline to assign it here. The germline V gene encodes CDR1 GITISATS and CDR2 ISYDGTV (reference sequence). V dropped 3 bases and J dropped 12; count of bases not matched to a gene: 11. This CDR3 spans 12 amino acids. The CDR3 reads CALWEPFGGKLF. The CDR3 DNA follows: TGTGCCTTGTGGGAGCCATTTGGTGGGAAACTCTTT.

A note on this clone: TCRdb shows a much larger clone's protein in place of this DNA's translation, and the two differ at residue 12, likely through a read error; the protein shown is translated from the DNA. For the V gene the call is TRGV3; the J gene has no call. Germline V gene lookup returns CDR1 VTNTFY and CDR2 YDVSTARD (reference sequence). The CDR3 totals 14 residues. CDR3 in DNA: TGTGCCACCTGGGACAGGCGAATTTATTATAAGAACCTCTTT. Translating it yields CATWDRRIYYKNLF.

By frequency in the sample, this clone is medium-sized. The V gene is TRGV9, but the J gene lacks a call. CDR1 and CDR2 (germline): GITISATS, ISYDGTV (reference sequence). CDR3 length: 11 amino acids. The CDR3 nucleotides read TGTGCCTTGTGGGAGGGTCTGGGGGGACTCTTT. This translates into CALWEGLGGLF.

In DNA form, the CDR3 reads TGTGCCACCTGGGGTTATCGGCTCTTT. Protein product: CATWGYRLF. V gene TRGV5P was called; the J gene was not. TRGV5P corresponds to a pseudogene. The CDR3 has 9 residues.